This is a list of T cell receptor beta chains from one sample in a study of EBV T-cell therapy then PD-1 blockade in nasopharyngeal carcinoma. Clones were read by immunoSEQ multiplex PCR, and TCRdb kept only the in-frame ones, dropping some. Of roughly 14,000 clones in the sample, less than 90% were seen once. Their cognate antigens are unknown. The input for sequencing was CD8+ T cells from blood, taken at roughly day 97 from a patient whose treatment included autologous EBV-specific T cells and nivolumab. These receptors were taken from a man aged 40-55 years with nasopharyngeal carcinoma. Both conserved end residues are part of each CDR3. The order of the fields is V gene, CDR3 length, J gene, CDR3 protein.

V gene: TRBV29-1
CDR3 length: 13
J gene: TRBJ2-7
CDR3 protein: CSVGREEPYEQYF

V gene: TRBV6-2/TRBV6-3
CDR3 length: 12
J gene: TRBJ1-1
CDR3 protein: CASSLPLTEAFF

V gene: TRBV15
CDR3 length: 19
J gene: TRBJ1-3
CDR3 protein: CATSRDPMAGQGGGNTIYF

V gene: TRBV7-9
CDR3 length: 16
J gene: TRBJ1-2
CDR3 protein: CASTSAALDPQYGYTF

V gene: TRBV9
CDR3 length: 14
J gene: TRBJ2-1
CDR3 protein: CASSVVQGANEQFF

V gene: TRBV4-1
CDR3 length: 14
J gene: TRBJ1-1
CDR3 protein: CASSPRLEGTEAFF

V gene: TRBV9
CDR3 length: 15
J gene: TRBJ2-6
CDR3 protein: CASRDRRSGANVLTF

V gene: TRBV28
CDR3 length: 15
J gene: TRBJ1-2
CDR3 protein: CASSFGTGDSDGYTF

V gene: TRBV7-6
CDR3 length: 14
J gene: TRBJ2-3
CDR3 protein: CASSLLGDTDTQYF

V gene: TRBV28
CDR3 length: 13
J gene: TRBJ1-2
CDR3 protein: CASRDPGSYGYTF

V gene: TRBV3-1/TRBV3-2
CDR3 length: 14
J gene: TRBJ1-3
CDR3 protein: CASSPRNTGNTIYF

V gene: TRBV12-3/TRBV12-4
CDR3 length: 12
J gene: TRBJ1-2
CDR3 protein: CASSFGGRGYTF

V gene: TRBV29-1
CDR3 length: 15
J gene: TRBJ2-3
CDR3 protein: CSVEPSGAKIDTQYF

V gene: TRBV27
CDR3 length: 16
J gene: TRBJ2-3
CDR3 protein: CASSWEDGTSTDTQYF

V gene: TRBV4-3
CDR3 length: 17
J gene: TRBJ2-7
CDR3 protein: CASSHLQVGGGAYEQYF

V gene: TRBV4-1
CDR3 length: 15
J gene: TRBJ1-2
CDR3 protein: CASSQSRDRGHGYTF

V gene: TRBV6-4
CDR3 length: 13
J gene: TRBJ2-1
CDR3 protein: CASSDSGQNEQFF

V gene: TRBV19
CDR3 length: 16
J gene: TRBJ1-5
CDR3 protein: CASSWGRLLYNQPQHF

V gene: TRBV29-1
CDR3 length: 12
J gene: TRBJ2-7
CDR3 protein: CSVEDLGQGRNF

V gene: TRBV5-1
CDR3 length: 17
J gene: TRBJ2-7
CDR3 protein: CASSRNTGGGKPYEQYF

V gene: TRBV9
CDR3 length: 14
J gene: TRBJ2-3
CDR3 protein: CASNGGTSTDTQYF

V gene: TRBV7-6
CDR3 length: 14
J gene: TRBJ2-5
CDR3 protein: CASSPLGAQETQYF

V gene: TRBV27
CDR3 length: 15
J gene: TRBJ2-7
CDR3 protein: CASSLSSGETHEQYF

V gene: TRBV7-2
CDR3 length: 15
J gene: TRBJ2-5
CDR3 protein: CASSSRDREKETQYF

V gene: TRBV2
CDR3 length: 16
J gene: TRBJ2-2
CDR3 protein: CASSPPGTWGIGELFF

V gene: TRBV4-3
CDR3 length: 12
J gene: TRBJ1-2
CDR3 protein: CASSQSGYGYTF

V gene: TRBV14
CDR3 length: 16
J gene: TRBJ1-2
CDR3 protein: CASSTGWRGRIYGYTF

V gene: TRBV7-9
CDR3 length: 14
J gene: TRBJ1-2
CDR3 protein: CASSFQTEKYGYTF

V gene: TRBV7-7
CDR3 length: 20
J gene: TRBJ1-3
CDR3 protein: CASSLAYRDRSSSSGNTIYF

V gene: TRBV28
CDR3 length: 14
J gene: TRBJ1-2
CDR3 protein: CASSFPGPVRGYTF